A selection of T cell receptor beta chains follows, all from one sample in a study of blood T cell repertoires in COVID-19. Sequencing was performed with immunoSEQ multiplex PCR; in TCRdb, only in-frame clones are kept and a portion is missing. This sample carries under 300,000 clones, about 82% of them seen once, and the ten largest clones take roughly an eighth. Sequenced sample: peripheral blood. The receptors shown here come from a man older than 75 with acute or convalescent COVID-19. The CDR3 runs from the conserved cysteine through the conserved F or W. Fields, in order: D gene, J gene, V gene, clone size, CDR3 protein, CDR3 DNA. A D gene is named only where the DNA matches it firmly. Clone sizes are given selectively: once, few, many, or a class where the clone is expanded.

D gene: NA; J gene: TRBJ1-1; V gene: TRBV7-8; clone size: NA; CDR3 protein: CASSSGLMGTEAFF; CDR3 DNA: TGTGCCAGCAGCTCAGGGCTAATGGGCACTGAAGCTTTCTTT
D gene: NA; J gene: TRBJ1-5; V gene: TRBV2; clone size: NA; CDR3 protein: CASSVGRVSNQPQHF; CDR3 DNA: TGTGCCAGCAGTGTCGGCCGGGTTAGCAATCAGCCCCAGCATTTT
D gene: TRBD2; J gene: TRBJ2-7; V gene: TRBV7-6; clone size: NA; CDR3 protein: CASSPREGEQYF; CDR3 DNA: TGTGCCAGCAGCCCCAGGGAGGGCGAGCAGTACTTC
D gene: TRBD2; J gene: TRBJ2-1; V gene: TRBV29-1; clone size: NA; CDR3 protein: CSVVSAGFLGEQFF; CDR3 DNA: TGCAGCGTTGTTTCAGCGGGATTTTTGGGGGAGCAGTTCTTC
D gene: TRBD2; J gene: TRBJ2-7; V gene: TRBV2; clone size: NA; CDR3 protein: CASSGTSGGLSYEQYF; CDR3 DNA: TGTGCCAGCAGTGGAACTAGCGGGGGCCTTTCCTACGAGCAGTACTTC
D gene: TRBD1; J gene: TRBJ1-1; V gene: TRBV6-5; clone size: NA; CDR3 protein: CASSYADRGRTEAFF; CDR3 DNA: TGTGCCAGCAGTTACGCCGACAGGGGAAGAACTGAAGCTTTCTTT
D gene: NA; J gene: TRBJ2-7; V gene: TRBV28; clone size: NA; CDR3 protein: CASSLAGRASYEQYF; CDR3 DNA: TGTGCCAGCAGTTTGGCCGGCAGGGCGTCCTACGAGCAGTACTTC
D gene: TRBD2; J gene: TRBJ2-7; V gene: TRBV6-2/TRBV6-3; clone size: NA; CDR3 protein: CASSYAGGSGEQYF; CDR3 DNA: TGTGCCAGCAGTTACGCCGGGGGGTCTGGCGAGCAGTACTTC
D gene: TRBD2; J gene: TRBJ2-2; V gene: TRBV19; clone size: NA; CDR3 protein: CASRWAGVPGELFF; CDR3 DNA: TGTGCCAGTAGGTGGGCGGGAGTTCCCGGGGAGCTGTTTTTT
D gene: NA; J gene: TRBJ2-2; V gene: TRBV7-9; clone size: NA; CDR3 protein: CASSPTPRNTGELFF; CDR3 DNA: TGTGCCAGCAGCCCTACCCCGAGGAACACCGGGGAGCTGTTTTTT
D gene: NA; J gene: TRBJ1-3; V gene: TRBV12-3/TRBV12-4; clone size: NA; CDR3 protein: CASSLAVGNTIYF; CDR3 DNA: TGTGCCAGCAGTCTGGCGGTTGGAAACACCATATATTTT
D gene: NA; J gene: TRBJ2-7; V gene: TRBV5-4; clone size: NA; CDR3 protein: CASSPSSGEQYF; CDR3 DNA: TGTGCCAGCAGCCCAAGTTCGGGCGAGCAGTACTTC
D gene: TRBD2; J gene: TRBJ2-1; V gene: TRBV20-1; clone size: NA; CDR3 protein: CSASRQGGDEQFF; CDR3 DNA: TGCAGTGCTAGTCGTCAGGGAGGGGATGAGCAGTTCTTC
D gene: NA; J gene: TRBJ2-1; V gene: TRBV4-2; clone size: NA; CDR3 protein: CASSPGAGRESSYNEQFF; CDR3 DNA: TGTGCCAGCAGCCCAGGCGCAGGGCGGGAAAGCTCCTACAATGAGCAGTTCTTC
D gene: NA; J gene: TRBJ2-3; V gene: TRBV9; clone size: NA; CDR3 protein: CASSVEEGGDRPDTQYF; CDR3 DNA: TGTGCCAGCAGCGTAGAGGAGGGCGGGGATAGGCCAGATACGCAGTATTTT
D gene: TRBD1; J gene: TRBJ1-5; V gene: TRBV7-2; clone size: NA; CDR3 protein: CASSPRTGRQPQHF; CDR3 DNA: TGTGCCAGCAGCCCCCGGACAGGGAGGCAGCCCCAGCATTTT
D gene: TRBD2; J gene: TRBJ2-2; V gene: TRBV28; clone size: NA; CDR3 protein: CASIVAGSTGELFF; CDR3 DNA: TGTGCCAGCATCGTAGCGGGGTCCACCGGGGAGCTGTTTTTT
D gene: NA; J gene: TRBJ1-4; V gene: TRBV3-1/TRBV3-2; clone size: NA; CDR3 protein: CASSLTREKLFF; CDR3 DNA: TGTGCCAGCAGCCTGACACGGGAAAAACTGTTTTTT
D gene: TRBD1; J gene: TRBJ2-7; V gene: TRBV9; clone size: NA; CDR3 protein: CASSVAGTGAKGQYF; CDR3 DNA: TGTGCCAGCAGCGTGGCCGGGACAGGGGCGAAGGGGCAGTACTTC
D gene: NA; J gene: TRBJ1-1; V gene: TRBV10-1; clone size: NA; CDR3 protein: CASRALMNTEAFF; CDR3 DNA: TGCGCCAGCAGGGCCCTGATGAACACTGAAGCTTTCTTT
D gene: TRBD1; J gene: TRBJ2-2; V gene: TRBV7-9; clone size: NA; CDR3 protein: CASSPDRPLTELFF; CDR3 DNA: TGTGCCAGCAGCCCGGACAGGCCCCTGACCGAGCTGTTTTTT
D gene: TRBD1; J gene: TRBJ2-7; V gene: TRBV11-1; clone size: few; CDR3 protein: CASSLGQGASYEQYF; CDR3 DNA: TGTGCCAGCAGCTTAGGACAGGGGGCCTCCTACGAGCAGTACTTC
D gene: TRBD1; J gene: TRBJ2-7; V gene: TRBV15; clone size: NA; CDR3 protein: CATSRDRDRAYEQYF; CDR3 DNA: TGTGCCACCAGCAGAGATAGGGACAGGGCCTACGAGCAGTACTTC
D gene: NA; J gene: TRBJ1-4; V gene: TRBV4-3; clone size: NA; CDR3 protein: CASSPNRVTNEKLFF; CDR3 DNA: TGCGCCAGCAGCCCCAACAGGGTAACTAATGAAAAACTGTTTTTT
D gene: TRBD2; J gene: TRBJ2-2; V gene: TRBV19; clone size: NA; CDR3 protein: CASSIDRGSGSLDTGELFF; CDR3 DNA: TGTGCCAGTAGTATAGATCGAGGTAGCGGGAGTTTGGACACCGGGGAGCTGTTTTTT
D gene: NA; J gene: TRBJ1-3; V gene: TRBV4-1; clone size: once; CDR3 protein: CASSQDSGSGNTIYF; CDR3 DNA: TGCGCCAGCAGCCAAGATTCGGGATCTGGAAACACCATATATTTT
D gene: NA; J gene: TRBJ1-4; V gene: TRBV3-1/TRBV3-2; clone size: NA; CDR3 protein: CASSSRTGTNEKLFF; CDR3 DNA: TGTGCCAGCAGCTCCCGGACTGGAACTAATGAAAAACTGTTTTTT